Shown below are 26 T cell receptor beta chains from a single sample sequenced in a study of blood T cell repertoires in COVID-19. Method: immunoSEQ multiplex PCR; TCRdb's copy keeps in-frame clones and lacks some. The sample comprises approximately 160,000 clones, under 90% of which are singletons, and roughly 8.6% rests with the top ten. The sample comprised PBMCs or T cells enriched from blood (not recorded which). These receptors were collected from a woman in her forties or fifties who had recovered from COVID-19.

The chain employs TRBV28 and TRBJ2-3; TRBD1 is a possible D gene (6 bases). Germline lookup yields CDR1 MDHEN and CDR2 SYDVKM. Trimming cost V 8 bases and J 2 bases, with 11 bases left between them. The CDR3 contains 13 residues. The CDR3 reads CASLQGNTDTQYF. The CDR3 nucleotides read TGTGCCAGCCTACAGGGAAACACAGATACGCAGTATTTT.

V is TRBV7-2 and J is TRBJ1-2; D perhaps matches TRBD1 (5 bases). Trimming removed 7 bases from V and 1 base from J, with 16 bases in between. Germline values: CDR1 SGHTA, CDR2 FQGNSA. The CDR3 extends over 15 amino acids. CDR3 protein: CASTEGRGDNYGYTF. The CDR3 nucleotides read TGTGCCAGCACCGAGGGACGGGGGGATAACTATGGCTACACCTTC. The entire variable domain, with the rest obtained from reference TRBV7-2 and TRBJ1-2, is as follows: GAGVSQSPSNKVTEKGKDVELRCDPISGHTALYWYRQSLGQGLEFLIYFQGNSAPDKSGLPSDRFSAERTGGSVSTLTIQRTQQEDSAVYLCASTEGRGDNYGYTFGSGTRLTVV.

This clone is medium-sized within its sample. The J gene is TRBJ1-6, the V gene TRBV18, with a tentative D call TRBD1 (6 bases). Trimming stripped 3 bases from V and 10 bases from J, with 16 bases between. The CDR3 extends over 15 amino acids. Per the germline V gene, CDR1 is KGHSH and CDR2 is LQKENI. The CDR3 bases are TGTGCCAGCTCACCCGTGGACAGTAATCGGTCACCCCTCCACTTT. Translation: CASSPVDSNRSPLHF.

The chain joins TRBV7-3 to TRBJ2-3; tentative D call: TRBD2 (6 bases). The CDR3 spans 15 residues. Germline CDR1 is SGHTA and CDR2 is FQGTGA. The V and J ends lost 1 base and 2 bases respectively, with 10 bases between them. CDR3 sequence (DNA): TGTGCCAGCAGCTTAAGTGGGGGGATCACAGATACGCAGTATTTT. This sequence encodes CASSLSGGITDTQYF.

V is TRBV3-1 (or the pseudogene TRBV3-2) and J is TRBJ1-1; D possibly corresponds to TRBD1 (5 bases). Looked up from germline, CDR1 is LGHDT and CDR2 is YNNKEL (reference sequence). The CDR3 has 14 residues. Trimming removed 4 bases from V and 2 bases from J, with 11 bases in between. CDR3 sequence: CASSLRQLNTEAFF. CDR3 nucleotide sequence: TGTGCCAGCAGCCTGAGACAGCTTAACACTGAAGCTTTCTTT.

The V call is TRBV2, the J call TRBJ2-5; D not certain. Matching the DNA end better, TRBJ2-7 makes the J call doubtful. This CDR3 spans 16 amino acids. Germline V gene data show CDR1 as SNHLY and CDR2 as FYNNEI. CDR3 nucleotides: TGTGCCAGCAGACAAAGAGTAGCTCTGAGCTCCTACGAGCAGTACTTC. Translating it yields CASRQRVALSSYEQYF.

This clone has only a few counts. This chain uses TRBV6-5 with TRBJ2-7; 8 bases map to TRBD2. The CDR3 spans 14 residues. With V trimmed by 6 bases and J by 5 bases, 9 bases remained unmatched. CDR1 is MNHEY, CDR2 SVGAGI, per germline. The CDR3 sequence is CASSQSGSIHEQYF. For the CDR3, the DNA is TGTGCCAGCAGCCAAAGCGGGAGTATCCACGAGCAGTACTTC.

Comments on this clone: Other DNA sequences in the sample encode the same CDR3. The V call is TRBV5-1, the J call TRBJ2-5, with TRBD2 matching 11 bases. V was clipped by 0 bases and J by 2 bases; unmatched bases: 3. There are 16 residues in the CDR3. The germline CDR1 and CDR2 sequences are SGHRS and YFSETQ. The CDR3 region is CASSLGGTSGQETQYF. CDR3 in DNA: TGCGCCAGCAGCTTGGGCGGGACTAGCGGACAAGAGACCCAGTACTTC.

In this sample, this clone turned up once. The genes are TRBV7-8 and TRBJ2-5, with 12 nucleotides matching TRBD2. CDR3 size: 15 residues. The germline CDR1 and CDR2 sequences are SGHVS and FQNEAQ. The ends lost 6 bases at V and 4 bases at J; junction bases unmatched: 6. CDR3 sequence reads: CASRLGLAGLETQYF. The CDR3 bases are TGTGCCAGCAGACTGGGACTAGCGGGTTTAGAGACCCAGTACTTC.

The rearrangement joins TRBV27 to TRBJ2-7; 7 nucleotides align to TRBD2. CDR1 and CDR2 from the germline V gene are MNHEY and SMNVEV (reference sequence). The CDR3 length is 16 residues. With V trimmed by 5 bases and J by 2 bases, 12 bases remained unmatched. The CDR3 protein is CASSLLGGSGPYEQYF. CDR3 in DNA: TGTGCCAGCAGTCTACTAGGCGGGAGTGGCCCCTACGAGCAGTACTTC.

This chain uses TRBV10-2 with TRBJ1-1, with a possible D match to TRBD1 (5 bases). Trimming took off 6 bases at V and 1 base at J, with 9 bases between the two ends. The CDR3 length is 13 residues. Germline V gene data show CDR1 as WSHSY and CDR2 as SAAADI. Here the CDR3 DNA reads TGCGCCAGCAGATCTCAGGGGAACACTGAAGCTTTCTTT. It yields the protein CASRSQGNTEAFF.

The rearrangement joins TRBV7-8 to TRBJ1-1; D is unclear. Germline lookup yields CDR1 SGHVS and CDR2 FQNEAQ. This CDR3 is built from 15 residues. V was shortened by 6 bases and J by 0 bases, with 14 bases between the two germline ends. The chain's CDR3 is CASSSRVALNTEAFF. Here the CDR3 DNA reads TGTGCCAGCAGTTCCCGTGTGGCCTTGAACACTGAAGCTTTCTTT.

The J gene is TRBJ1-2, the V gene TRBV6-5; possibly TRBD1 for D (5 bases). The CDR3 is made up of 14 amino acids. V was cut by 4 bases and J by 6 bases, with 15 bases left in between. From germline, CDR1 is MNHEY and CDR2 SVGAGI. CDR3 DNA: TGTGCCAGCAGTTTTCGCCAGGGCTTTAATGGCTACACCTTC. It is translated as CASSFRQGFNGYTF.

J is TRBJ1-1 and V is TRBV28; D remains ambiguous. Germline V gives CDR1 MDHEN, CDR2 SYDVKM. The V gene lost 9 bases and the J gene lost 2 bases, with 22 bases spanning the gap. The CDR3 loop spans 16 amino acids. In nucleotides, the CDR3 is TGTGCCAGTCCACCGAGGGAGGGCTGGGCAAACACTGAAGCTTTCTTT. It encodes CASPPREGWANTEAFF.

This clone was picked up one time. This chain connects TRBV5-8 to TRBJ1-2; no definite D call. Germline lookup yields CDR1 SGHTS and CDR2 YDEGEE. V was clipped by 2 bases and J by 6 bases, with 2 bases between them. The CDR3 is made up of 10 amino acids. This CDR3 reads CASSFNGYTF. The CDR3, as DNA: TGTGCCAGCAGCTTCAATGGCTACACCTTC.

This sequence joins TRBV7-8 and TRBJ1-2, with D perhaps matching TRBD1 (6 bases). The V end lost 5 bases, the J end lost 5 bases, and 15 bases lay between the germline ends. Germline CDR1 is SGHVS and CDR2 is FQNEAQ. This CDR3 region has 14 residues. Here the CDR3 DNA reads TGTGCCAGCAGCCCCGGGGGGGGCGGGTATGGCTACACCTTC. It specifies CASSPGGGGYGYTF. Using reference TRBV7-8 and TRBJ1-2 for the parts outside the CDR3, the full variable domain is GAGVSQSPRYKVAKRGQDVALRCDPISGHVSLFWYQQALGQGPEFLTYFQNEAQLDKSGLPSDRFFAERPEGSVSTLKIQRTQQEDSAVYLCASSPGGGGYGYTFGSGTRLTVV.

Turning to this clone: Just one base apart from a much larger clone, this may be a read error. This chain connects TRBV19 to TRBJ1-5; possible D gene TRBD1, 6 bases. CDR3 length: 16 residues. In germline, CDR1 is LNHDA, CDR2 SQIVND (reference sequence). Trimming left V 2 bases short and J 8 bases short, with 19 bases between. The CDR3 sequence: CASSILGGRGREPQHF. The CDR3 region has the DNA TGTGCCAGTAGTATATTGGGGGGGAGGGGGAGGGAGCCCCAGCATTTT.

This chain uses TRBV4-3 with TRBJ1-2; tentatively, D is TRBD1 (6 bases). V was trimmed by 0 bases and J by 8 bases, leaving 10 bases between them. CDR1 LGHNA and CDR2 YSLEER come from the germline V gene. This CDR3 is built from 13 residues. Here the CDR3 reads CASSQEGQGGYTF. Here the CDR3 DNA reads TGCGCCAGCAGCCAAGAAGGGCAGGGGGGCTACACCTTC.

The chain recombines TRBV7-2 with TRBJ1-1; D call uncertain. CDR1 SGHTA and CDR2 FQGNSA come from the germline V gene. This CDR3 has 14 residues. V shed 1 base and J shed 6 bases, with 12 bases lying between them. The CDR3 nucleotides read TGTGCCAGCAGCTTAGGTCCGTTAGATTCTGAAGCTTTCTTT. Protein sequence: CASSLGPLDSEAFF.

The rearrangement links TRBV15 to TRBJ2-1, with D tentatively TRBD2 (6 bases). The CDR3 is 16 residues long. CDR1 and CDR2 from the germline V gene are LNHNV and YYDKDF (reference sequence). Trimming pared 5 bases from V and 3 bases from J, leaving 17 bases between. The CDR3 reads CATSGPWRENYNEQFF. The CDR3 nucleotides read TGTGCCACCAGCGGTCCCTGGCGGGAAAACTACAATGAGCAGTTCTTC.

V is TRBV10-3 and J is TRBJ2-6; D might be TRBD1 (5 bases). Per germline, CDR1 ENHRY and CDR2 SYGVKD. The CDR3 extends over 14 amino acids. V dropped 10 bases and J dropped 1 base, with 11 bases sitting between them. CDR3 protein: CATHQGSGANVLTF. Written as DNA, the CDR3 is TGTGCCACCCATCAGGGATCTGGGGCCAACGTCCTGACTTTC.

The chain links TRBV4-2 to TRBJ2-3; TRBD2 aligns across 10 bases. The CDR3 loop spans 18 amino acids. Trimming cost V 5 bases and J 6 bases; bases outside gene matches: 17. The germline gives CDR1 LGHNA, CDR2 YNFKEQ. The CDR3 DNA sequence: TGTGCCAGCAGCAGAGAGGGAAGCCTAGCGGGAGCCCCCGATACGCAGTATTTT. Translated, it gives CASSREGSLAGAPDTQYF.

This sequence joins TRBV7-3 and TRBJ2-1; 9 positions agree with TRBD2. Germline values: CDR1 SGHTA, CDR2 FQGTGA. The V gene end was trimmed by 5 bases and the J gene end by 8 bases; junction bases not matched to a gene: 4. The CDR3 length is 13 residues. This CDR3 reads CASSRSGRHEQFF. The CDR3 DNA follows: TGTGCCAGCAGCCGCAGCGGGAGGCATGAGCAGTTCTTC.

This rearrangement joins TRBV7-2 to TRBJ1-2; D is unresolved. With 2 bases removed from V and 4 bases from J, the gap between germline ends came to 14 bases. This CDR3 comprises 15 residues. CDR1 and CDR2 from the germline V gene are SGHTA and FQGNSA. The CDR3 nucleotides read TGTGCCAGCAGCTTATATCACAGCCAAGGCTATGGCTACACCTTC. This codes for CASSLYHSQGYGYTF.

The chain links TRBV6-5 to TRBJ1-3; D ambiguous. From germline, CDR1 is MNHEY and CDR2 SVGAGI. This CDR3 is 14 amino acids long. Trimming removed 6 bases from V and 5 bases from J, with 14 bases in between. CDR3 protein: CASRPRGVRNTIYF. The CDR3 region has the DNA TGTGCCAGCAGACCGCGTGGTGTCCGAAACACCATATATTTT.

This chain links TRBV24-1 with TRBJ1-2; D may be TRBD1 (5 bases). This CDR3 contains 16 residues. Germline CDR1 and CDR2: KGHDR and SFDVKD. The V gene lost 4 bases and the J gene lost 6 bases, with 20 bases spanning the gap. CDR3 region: CATSDPSRAGKDGYTF. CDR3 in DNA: TGTGCCACCAGTGACCCGTCCCGGGCAGGGAAGGATGGCTACACCTTC.